This is a list of T cell receptor beta chains from one sample in a study of PD-1 blockade in classical Hodgkin lymphoma. Clones were sequenced by immunoSEQ multiplex PCR, and TCRdb holds only the in-frame ones, with some missing. The table has thousands of clones, roughly 80% seen once; the top ten hold approximately 2.6%. The specimen was CD4+ T cells from blood, collected at baseline. The receptors shown here come from a human donor with classical Hodgkin lymphoma. CDR3s leave out the opening cysteine and the closing phenylalanine or tryptophan. The order of the fields is V gene, clone size, J gene, CDR3 protein. Clone size is stated in some rows and not others, as once, few, many or a class when expanded.

v_call: TRBV4-1
clone_size: -
j_call: TRBJ2-7
cdr3_aa: ASSQTDDGTLNYEQY

v_call: TRBV10-3
clone_size: -
j_call: TRBJ1-3
cdr3_aa: AISESGGNTIY

v_call: TRBV6-5
clone_size: -
j_call: TRBJ2-7
cdr3_aa: ASTNSGSKYEQY

v_call: TRBV5-1
clone_size: -
j_call: TRBJ2-7
cdr3_aa: ASSLEGQGYEQY

v_call: TRBV21-1
clone_size: once
j_call: TRBJ2-1
cdr3_aa: ASSKANEGCSYNEQF

v_call: TRBV5-1
clone_size: -
j_call: TRBJ2-3
cdr3_aa: ASSLPSDNTDTQY

v_call: TRBV9
clone_size: -
j_call: TRBJ1-2
cdr3_aa: ASSVGGETSYGYT

v_call: TRBV6-1
clone_size: -
j_call: TRBJ2-5
cdr3_aa: ASSEGPGRETQY

v_call: TRBV5-6
clone_size: few
j_call: TRBJ1-1
cdr3_aa: ASSLRTIIMTEAF

v_call: TRBV18
clone_size: -
j_call: TRBJ2-7
cdr3_aa: ASSPSGSTEQY

v_call: TRBV18
clone_size: -
j_call: TRBJ2-3
cdr3_aa: ASSPGGAGRTDTQY

v_call: TRBV5-5
clone_size: -
j_call: TRBJ2-3
cdr3_aa: ASSLVDTQY

v_call: TRBV4-2
clone_size: -
j_call: TRBJ2-5
cdr3_aa: ASSQALAGWETQY

v_call: TRBV11-2
clone_size: -
j_call: -
cdr3_aa: ASSLGASGEQY

v_call: TRBV25-1
clone_size: -
j_call: TRBJ2-7
cdr3_aa: ASSEVGRSYEQY

v_call: TRBV10-3
clone_size: -
j_call: TRBJ2-1
cdr3_aa: AISETNEQF

v_call: TRBV9
clone_size: -
j_call: TRBJ2-3
cdr3_aa: ASSVARSPTDTQY

v_call: TRBV5-1
clone_size: -
j_call: TRBJ2-1
cdr3_aa: ASSLGDSGNEQF

v_call: TRBV15
clone_size: -
j_call: TRBJ2-3
cdr3_aa: ASSKGEGQGEFGYTQY

v_call: TRBV5-8
clone_size: -
j_call: TRBJ1-3
cdr3_aa: ASSLDERENTIY

v_call: TRBV10-2
clone_size: -
j_call: TRBJ2-3
cdr3_aa: ASSRASGGTDTQY

v_call: TRBV28
clone_size: once
j_call: TRBJ1-5
cdr3_aa: ASSEGQGNGH

v_call: TRBV11-2
clone_size: few
j_call: TRBJ2-7
cdr3_aa: ASSSGSTGTGGYEQY

v_call: TRBV18
clone_size: -
j_call: TRBJ1-1
cdr3_aa: ASSTSGANEAF

v_call: TRBV28
clone_size: -
j_call: TRBJ1-5
cdr3_aa: ANRGGTVSNQPQH

v_call: TRBV13
clone_size: -
j_call: TRBJ2-1
cdr3_aa: ASSLRASSGRNEQF

v_call: TRBV6-5
clone_size: -
j_call: TRBJ1-1
cdr3_aa: ASTHRGQTEAF

v_call: TRBV6-1
clone_size: -
j_call: TRBJ1-2
cdr3_aa: ASILPAGLEGYT

v_call: TRBV2
clone_size: -
j_call: TRBJ1-1
cdr3_aa: ASSEIAELMNTEAF

v_call: TRBV10-3
clone_size: -
j_call: TRBJ2-4
cdr3_aa: AISAGTSNIQY

v_call: TRBV19
clone_size: -
j_call: TRBJ2-7
cdr3_aa: ASSSPGQGGYEQY

v_call: TRBV12-5
clone_size: -
j_call: TRBJ2-3
cdr3_aa: ASRMDSGRPTDTQY

v_call: TRBV6-4
clone_size: few
j_call: TRBJ1-5
cdr3_aa: ARNLSQPVGQPQH

v_call: TRBV5-5
clone_size: once
j_call: TRBJ2-4
cdr3_aa: ASSLAGTAKNIQY

v_call: TRBV2
clone_size: -
j_call: TRBJ2-2
cdr3_aa: ASRQGTGKGAGELF

v_call: TRBV10-2
clone_size: -
j_call: TRBJ1-5
cdr3_aa: ASAGAGGQPQH

v_call: TRBV18
clone_size: -
j_call: TRBJ2-5
cdr3_aa: ASSALGQAAETQY

v_call: TRBV2
clone_size: -
j_call: TRBJ2-1
cdr3_aa: ASSVPVAGGAYNEQF

v_call: TRBV19
clone_size: -
j_call: TRBJ1-5
cdr3_aa: ASRRTRGLDQPQH

v_call: TRBV5-1
clone_size: -
j_call: TRBJ2-3
cdr3_aa: ASRDGTGEGMTDTQY

v_call: TRBV20-1
clone_size: -
j_call: TRBJ2-4
cdr3_aa: SANLKNIQY

v_call: TRBV19
clone_size: -
j_call: TRBJ2-7
cdr3_aa: ASSSLAGSYEQY

v_call: TRBV10-3
clone_size: -
j_call: TRBJ2-2
cdr3_aa: ATESKRADTGELF

v_call: TRBV5-6
clone_size: -
j_call: TRBJ1-1
cdr3_aa: ASSLELGQVNTEAF

v_call: TRBV5-6
clone_size: once
j_call: TRBJ1-5
cdr3_aa: ASSLNNQPQH

v_call: TRBV5-5
clone_size: -
j_call: TRBJ2-7
cdr3_aa: ASSSLDPGQGLGEQY

v_call: TRBV14
clone_size: -
j_call: TRBJ2-7
cdr3_aa: ASSQRPGDSLDEQY

v_call: TRBV2
clone_size: -
j_call: TRBJ1-1
cdr3_aa: ASSEGDRRNTEAF

v_call: TRBV12-5
clone_size: -
j_call: TRBJ2-3
cdr3_aa: ASGFGTGSWRDTQY

v_call: TRBV28
clone_size: -
j_call: TRBJ2-2
cdr3_aa: ASSPGGLRTGGELF

v_call: TRBV15
clone_size: -
j_call: TRBJ2-1
cdr3_aa: ATSRDGRTSSNEQF

v_call: TRBV19
clone_size: -
j_call: TRBJ1-3
cdr3_aa: ASSMREFGNTIY

v_call: TRBV10-3
clone_size: -
j_call: TRBJ1-2
cdr3_aa: AISDPRDGDGYT